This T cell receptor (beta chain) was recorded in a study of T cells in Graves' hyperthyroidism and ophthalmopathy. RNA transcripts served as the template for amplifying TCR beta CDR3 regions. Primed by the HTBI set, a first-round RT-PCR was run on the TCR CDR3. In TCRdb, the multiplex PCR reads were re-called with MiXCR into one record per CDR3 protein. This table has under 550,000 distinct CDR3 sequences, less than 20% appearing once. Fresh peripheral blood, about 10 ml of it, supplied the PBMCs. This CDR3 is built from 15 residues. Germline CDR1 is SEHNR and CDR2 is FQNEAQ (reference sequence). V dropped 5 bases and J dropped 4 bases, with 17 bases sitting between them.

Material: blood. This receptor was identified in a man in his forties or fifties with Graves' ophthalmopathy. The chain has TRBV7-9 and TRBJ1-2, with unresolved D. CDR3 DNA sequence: TGTGCCAGCAGCCCAACCGGCGCGGGCCTCTATGGCTACACCTTC. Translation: CASSPTGAGLYGYTF.